The 27 T cell receptor beta chains below all came from one sample that was sequenced in a study of regulatory T cells in long-lasting Graves disease. In building TCR beta libraries, iRepertoire HTBI primers were used together with Arm-PCR of CDR3 regions. Each CDR3 protein is one row after TCRdb ran MiXCR on the multiplex PCR reads. This table has about 430,000 distinct CDR3 sequences, roughly a fifth appearing once. Described time point: persistent/refractory GD, antithyroid drugs over 5 years with positive TRAb. PBMC RNA was the source of the TCR library. The sample was peripheral blood mononuclear cells (PBMCs), taken when the disease was refractory, from a patient treated with antithyroid drugs. The receptor source for this set is a female donor with Graves disease.

The J gene is TRBJ2-1, the V gene TRBV5-1, with TRBD2 matching 10 bases. Germline CDR1 and CDR2: SGHRS and YFSETQ. With 4 bases clipped from V and 8 bases from J, the junction kept 6 bases outside the gene matches. This CDR3 comprises 14 residues. The CDR3 region has the DNA TGCGCCAGCAGCCCCAGCGGGAGGGCCGATGAGCAGTTCTTC. As protein: CASSPSGRADEQFF.

CDR3 sequence (DNA): TGTGCCAGCAGTCCGGGACTAACGATCTACGAGCAGTACTTC. Amino acids: CASSPGLTIYEQYF. V gene TRBV5-6 combines with J gene TRBJ2-7; 7 nucleotides match TRBD2. Trimming cost V 5 bases and J 3 bases; bases outside gene matches: 8. Germline V gene lookup returns CDR1 SGHDT and CDR2 YYEEEE. This CDR3 has 14 residues.

This clonotype was counted many times. The V and J genes are TRBV27 and TRBJ1-1; D ambiguous. Trimming removed 6 bases at V and 1 base at J, with 12 bases between. Germline CDR1 is MNHEY and CDR2 is SMNVEV (reference sequence). The CDR3 has 14 residues. The CDR3 nucleotides are TGTGCCAGCAGCCCCTTAGGCGGGAACACTGAAGCTTTCTTT. Its translation is CASSPLGGNTEAFF.

This clonotype was counted many times. The chain is built from TRBV7-3 and TRBJ1-1, with D hard to call. The germline V and J ends were trimmed by 1 base and 11 bases, with 14 bases remaining between them. This CDR3 has 13 residues. Germline V gene data show CDR1 as SGHTA and CDR2 as FQGTGA. DNA of the CDR3: TGTGCCAGCAGCTTAATGGGTTGGGGTGAGGCTTTCTTT. This codes for CASSLMGWGEAFF.

Regarding this clonotype: Since a far larger clone is one base different, this is likely a read error. V and J are TRBV12-3 or TRBV12-4 and TRBJ1-6, with D unresolved. V was pared by 7 bases and J by 9 bases, with 13 bases between. The CDR3 is made up of 13 amino acids. The CDR3 DNA reads as TGTGCCAGCACCGCAGTGGGTCGTTCACCCCTCCACTTT. Translation gives CASTAVGRSPLHF.

This clonotype was counted only a few times. V usage is TRBV11-2 and J usage is TRBJ2-2; 9 bases match TRBD2. V was pared by 1 base and J by 2 bases, with 8 bases of the junction left unmatched. Germline-derived CDR1 and CDR2 are SGHAT and FQNNGV. This CDR3 has 18 amino acids. The CDR3 sequence is CASSLVAGGPVNTGELFF. The CDR3, as DNA: TGTGCCAGCAGCTTAGTGGCGGGAGGGCCGGTTAACACCGGGGAGCTGTTTTTT.

This clonotype has only a few counts. The chain carries TRBV7-9 and TRBJ2-7; TRBD1 matches 7 bases. Unmatched junction bases numbered 5, after V lost 5 bases and J lost 1 base. Germline CDR1 is SEHNR and CDR2 is FQNEAQ (reference sequence). This CDR3 is built from 14 residues. The chain's CDR3 is CASSAEQGSYEQYF. Written as DNA, the CDR3 is TGTGCCAGCAGCGCAGAACAGGGGTCCTACGAGCAGTACTTC.

This clonotype was observed at least ten times. DNA for the CDR3: TGCAGTGGTCAAACAGGCGGGAGCTTCTTCGAGCAGTACTTC. Translation gives CSGQTGGSFFEQYF. This chain connects TRBV20-1 to TRBJ2-7; 7 bases fit TRBD2. Germline lookup yields CDR1 DFQATT and CDR2 SNEGSKA (reference sequence). Unmatched junction bases numbered 15, after V lost 7 bases and J lost 6 bases. The CDR3 runs 14 residues.

This clonotype appeared a single time. At one of its ends the junction is not consistent with the germline gene, which may arise from a read error. This sequence joins TRBV5-6 and TRBJ2-2; D gene unclear. The CDR3 has 12 amino acids. The germline V gene has CDR1 SGHDT and CDR2 YYEEEE. The CDR3 sequence is CAGSFFTGELFF. The CDR3 DNA reads as TGTGCCGGCAGCTTCTTCACCGGGGAGCTGTTTTTT.

This clonotype was recorded at least ten times. The chain has TRBV28 and TRBJ2-7, with no clear D. Trimming removed 6 bases from V and 3 bases from J, with 15 bases in between. The V gene's germline CDR1 is MDHEN and CDR2 SYDVKM. The CDR3 is 14 residues long. The chain's CDR3 is CASRTDSGIYEQYF. CDR3 nucleotide sequence: TGTGCCAGCAGGACCGACTCAGGAATCTACGAGCAGTACTTC.

This chain connects TRBV7-9 to TRBJ2-1; perhaps TRBD2 as D (6 bases). CDR3 length: 16 residues. Germline CDR1 and CDR2: SEHNR and FQNEAQ (reference sequence). V lost 6 bases and J lost 0, with 15 bases in between. The CDR3 region has the DNA TGTGCCAGCAGTTCTTTTGGGGGGAACTCCTACAATGAGCAGTTCTTC. Translated: CASSSFGGNSYNEQFF. The full variable domain, with the rest looked up from reference TRBV7-9 and TRBJ2-1, is DTGVSQNPRHKITKRGQNVTFRCDPISEHNRLYWYRQTLGQGPEFLTYFQNEAQLEKSRLLSDRFSAERPKGSFSTLEIQRTEQGDSAMYLCASSSFGGNSYNEQFFGPGTRLTVL.

This clonotype was picked up many times. This chain uses TRBV28 with TRBJ1-2; D unclear. Germline V lookup: CDR1 MDHEN, CDR2 SYDVKM. The length of the CDR3 is 13 residues. Trimming pared 3 bases from V and 3 bases from J, leaving 8 bases between. CDR3 residues: CASSFSLDYGYTF. CDR3 coding DNA: TGTGCCAGCAGTTTTTCCCTAGACTATGGCTACACCTTC.

V is TRBV9 and J is TRBJ1-1, with D possibly matching TRBD1 (5 bases). This CDR3 is built from 15 residues. The ends were cut back, 6 bases at V and 0 bases at J, with 15 bases in the middle. Germline V gene data show CDR1 as SGDLS and CDR2 as YYNGEE. The CDR3 region has the DNA TGTGCCAGCATGCAGAAAGAGACAGTGAACACTGAAGCTTTCTTT. Its protein product is CASMQKETVNTEAFF.

The chain couples TRBV20-1 to TRBJ2-1, with D unresolved. Trimming pared 1 base from V and 6 bases from J, leaving 7 bases between. CDR3 length equals 12 residues. Germline CDR1 reads DFQATT; CDR2 reads SNEGSKA (reference sequence). The CDR3 loop is CSARALTNEQFF. The CDR3 coding sequence is TGCAGTGCTAGAGCCTTAACCAATGAGCAGTTCTTC.

A few counts support this clonotype. This chain connects TRBV28 to TRBJ2-3, with 10 bases fitting TRBD2. Germline V gene sequence: CDR1 MDHEN, CDR2 SYDVKM. V gave up 2 bases and J gave up 5 bases; unmatched junction bases: 13. The CDR3 is made up of 18 amino acids. The CDR3 region has the DNA TGTGCCAGCAGTTTAGCCCGACTAGCGGGCGTTGGGGGAGATACGCAGTATTTT. As protein: CASSLARLAGVGGDTQYF.

This chain uses TRBV27 with TRBJ1-4, with D perhaps TRBD1 (5 bases). The CDR3 is 15 amino acids. The germline V and J ends were trimmed by 3 bases and 8 bases, with 16 bases remaining between them. The germline gives CDR1 MNHEY, CDR2 SMNVEV (reference sequence). Here the CDR3 DNA reads TGTGCCAGCAGTTTCTCGTCCAGGGCGCGGGAAAAACTGTTTTTT. Translating gives CASSFSSRAREKLFF.

This clonotype was recorded many times. The rearrangement joins TRBV5-1 to TRBJ1-2; TRBD1 agrees at 7 bases. Unmatched junction bases numbered 4, after V lost 7 bases and J lost 1 base. The CDR3 is 13 amino acids. Germline CDR1 and CDR2: SGHRS and YFSETQ. In DNA, the CDR3 is TGCGCCAGCTCGGACAGGATTAACTATGGCTACACCTTC. Translated: CASSDRINYGYTF.

The V gene is TRBV18, the J gene TRBJ2-7, with 10 bases fitting TRBD1. The ends lost 5 bases at V and 6 bases at J; junction bases unmatched: 7. The CDR3 extends over 14 amino acids. CDR1 is KGHSH, CDR2 LQKENI, per germline. The CDR3 bases are TGTGCCAGCTCATCGGGACAGGGGAGTCGCGAGCAGTACTTC. Its translation: CASSSGQGSREQYF.

The J gene is TRBJ1-4, the V gene TRBV5-6, with 8 bases fitting TRBD1. This CDR3 is 16 amino acids long. Germline CDR1 is SGHDT and CDR2 is YYEEEE. V lost 1 base to trimming and J lost 7 bases; unmatched junction nucleotides: 9. The DNA for the CDR3 is TGTGCCAGCAGCTTGTTTGGGCAGGGGGCGTCTGAAAAACTGTTTTTT. The encoded protein is CASSLFGQGASEKLFF.

The chain carries TRBV6-5 and TRBJ2-7; 8 nucleotides match TRBD1. Germline assignment: CDR1 MNHEY and CDR2 SVGAGI. The CDR3 runs to 18 residues. The J segment lost 5 bases and the V segment lost 2 bases, leaving 17 bases of the junction unmatched. CDR3 loop: CASSYVGSGGAFSHEQYF. The DNA for the CDR3 is TGTGCCAGCAGTTACGTGGGGTCAGGGGGCGCATTTAGCCACGAGCAGTACTTC.

This clonotype was seen many times. The V and J genes are TRBV5-1 and TRBJ2-7; 11 bases agree with TRBD2. This CDR3 is built from 17 residues. Germline V lookup: CDR1 SGHRS, CDR2 YFSETQ. V shed 4 bases, J shed 3 bases, and the junction held 12 bases outside the gene matches. The CDR3 spells CASSTSGTSGGHYEQYF. CDR3 bases: TGCGCCAGCAGCACTAGTGGGACTAGCGGAGGGCACTACGAGCAGTACTTC.

This clonotype was recorded a few times. The J gene is TRBJ2-7, the V gene TRBV20-1; a weak D match, TRBD2 (5 bases). There are 14 residues in the CDR3. CDR1 is DFQATT, CDR2 SNEGSKA, per germline (reference sequence). The V gene lost 3 bases and the J gene lost 0 bases, with 12 bases spanning the gap. CDR3 coding DNA: TGCAGTGCTAGGTCGGAGGTCGACTCCTACGAGCAGTACTTC. Translation: CSARSEVDSYEQYF.

This clonotype was detected many times. The rearrangement uses TRBV6-2 or TRBV6-3 and TRBJ2-7; 8 nucleotides agree with TRBD1. The CDR3 sequence is 15 residues long. Trimming removed 6 bases from V and 2 bases from J; junction bases left unmatched: 9. Germline V gene data show CDR1 as MNHEY and CDR2 as SVGEGT. The CDR3 sequence: CASSTSGTGPYEQYF. The CDR3 DNA is TGTGCCAGCAGCACCTCCGGGACAGGCCCCTACGAGCAGTACTTC.

This clonotype was picked up many times. The chain combines TRBV9 with TRBJ1-1; possibly TRBD1 for D (6 bases). Looked up from germline, CDR1 is SGDLS and CDR2 is YYNGEE. CDR3 length: 15 residues. V was shortened by 0 bases and J by 1 base, with 10 bases between the two germline ends. The CDR3 DNA reads TGTGCCAGCAGCGTAGGCACAGGGTCGAACACTGAAGCTTTCTTT. Its protein product is CASSVGTGSNTEAFF.

This clonotype was counted only a few times. This chain links TRBV19 with TRBJ1-1; 9 positions match TRBD1. Germline lookup yields CDR1 LNHDA and CDR2 SQIVND (reference sequence). The CDR3 consists of 16 residues. V lost 6 bases, J lost 1 base, and 9 bases stayed unmatched. The chain's CDR3 is CASSLRPGQGNTEAFF. CDR3 sequence (DNA): TGTGCCAGTAGCTTACGACCGGGACAGGGGAACACTGAAGCTTTCTTT.

This clonotype was detected many times. J is TRBJ2-7 and V is TRBV27; TRBD1 or TRBD2 may be the D gene (6 bases each). The CDR3 runs 15 residues. Germline V gene data show CDR1 as MNHEY and CDR2 as SMNVEV (reference sequence). Between the trimmed V and J ends, which lost 0 bases and 2 bases, there was a span of 11 bases. The CDR3 spells CASSLSGGLPYEQYF. In DNA form, the CDR3 reads TGTGCCAGCAGTTTATCTGGGGGGCTACCCTACGAGCAGTACTTC.

This clonotype was recorded many times. V gene TRBV28 combines with J gene TRBJ2-7; 14 nucleotides line up with TRBD2. CDR1 is MDHEN and CDR2 is SYDVKM in the germline V gene. Trimming took 6 bases from V and 5 from J; bases not matched to a gene: 6. The CDR3 runs to 15 residues. The CDR3 DNA reads TGTGCCAGCAGGCCGGGACTAGCGGGAGTTAACGAGCAGTACTTC. Amino acids: CASRPGLAGVNEQYF.